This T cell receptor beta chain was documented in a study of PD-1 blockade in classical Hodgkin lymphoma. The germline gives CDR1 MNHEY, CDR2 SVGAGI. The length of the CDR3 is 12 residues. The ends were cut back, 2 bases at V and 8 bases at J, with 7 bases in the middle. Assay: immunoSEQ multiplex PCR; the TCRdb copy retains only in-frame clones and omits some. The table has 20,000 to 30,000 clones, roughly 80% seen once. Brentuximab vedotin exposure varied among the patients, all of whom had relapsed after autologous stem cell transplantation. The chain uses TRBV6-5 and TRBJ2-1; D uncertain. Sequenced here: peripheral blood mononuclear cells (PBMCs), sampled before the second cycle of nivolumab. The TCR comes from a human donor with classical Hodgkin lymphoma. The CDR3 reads CASSYTRDEQFF. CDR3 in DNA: TGTGCCAGCAGTTACACTCGGGATGAGCAGTTCTTC.